The 19 T cell receptor beta chains below all came from one sample that was sequenced in a study of cytomegalovirus exposure and HLA in healthy donors. Amplification used 60 Vbeta primers and 13 Jbeta primers. Generated by immunoSEQ multiplex PCR, the TCRdb table keeps only in-frame clones and is missing some. The data hold about 94,000 clones, with about 62% observed a single time. Sequenced input: PBMCs. The receptors originated from a man under 40 in good health and CMV-seronegative.

The V call is TRBV10-3, the J call TRBJ1-4; TRBD1 agrees at 8 bases. CDR3 length: 14 amino acids. Germline V gene sequence: CDR1 ENHRY, CDR2 SYGVKD. After removal of 6 bases from V and 8 bases from J, the junction contained 8 bases not matched to a gene. Here the CDR3 reads CAISADRAQEKLFF. The CDR3 DNA reads as TGTGCCATCAGCGCGGACAGGGCTCAGGAAAAACTGTTTTTT.

The chain recombines TRBV5-1 with TRBJ1-1; D possibly corresponds to TRBD1 (5 bases). The germline V and J ends were trimmed by 2 bases and 1 base, with 15 bases remaining between them. The germline V gene encodes CDR1 SGHRS and CDR2 YFSETQ. The CDR3 runs 16 residues. CDR3 DNA sequence: TGCGCCAGCAGCTTCGATGGACGGAGGGGGAACACTGAAGCTTTCTTT. The encoded protein is CASSFDGRRGNTEAFF. Looking up the rest from reference TRBV5-1 and TRBJ1-1 gives the full variable domain: KAGVTQTPRYLIKTRGQQVTLSCSPISGHRSVSWYQQTPGQGLQFLFEYFSETQRNKGNFPGRFSGRQFSNSRSEMNVSTLELGDSALYLCASSFDGRRGNTEAFFGQGTRLTVV.

Comments on this clone: The same CDR3 arises from other DNA sequences in this sample as well. This chain joins TRBV9 and TRBJ2-2, with TRBD2 matching over 10 bases. Germline V lookup: CDR1 SGDLS, CDR2 YYNGEE. CDR3 size: 16 residues. Trimming removed 0 bases from V and 3 bases from J; junction bases left unmatched: 2. The CDR3 region has the DNA TGTGCCAGCAGCGTAGGTCTAGCGGGGGACACCGGGGAGCTGTTTTTT. The encoded protein is CASSVGLAGDTGELFF.

This chain joins TRBV2 and TRBJ2-5, with TRBD2 matching over 9 bases. The junction had 12 bases not matched to a gene; V was cut back by 6 bases and J by 4 bases. The CDR3 totals 16 residues. The germline CDR1 and CDR2 sequences are SNHLY and FYNNEI. The CDR3 spells CASRIPIAGVAETQYF. Written as DNA, the CDR3 is TGTGCCAGCAGGATCCCCATAGCGGGAGTCGCAGAGACCCAGTACTTC.

This clone showed up just once. Other nucleotide sequences from this sample produce the same CDR3. The chain couples TRBV5-1 to TRBJ1-4; D not certain. The CDR3 sequence is 14 residues long. Germline V gene lookup returns CDR1 SGHRS and CDR2 YFSETQ. The germline V and J ends were trimmed by 1 base and 2 bases, with 6 bases remaining between them. The CDR3 DNA reads as TGCGCCAGCAGCTTGTCCGGGACTAATGAAAAACTGTTTTTT. Translated, it gives CASSLSGTNEKLFF.

CDR3 sequence: CASSQTGTRLWETQYF. The CDR3, as DNA: TGTGCCAGCAGCCAAACCGGGACTAGACTGTGGGAGACCCAGTACTTC. This chain joins TRBV9 and TRBJ2-5; TRBD2 agrees at 8 bases. V trimming: 4 bases; J trimming: 5 bases; junction bases outside the gene matches: 13. CDR3 length: 16 amino acids. The germline gives CDR1 SGDLS, CDR2 YYNGEE.

The chain recombines TRBV11-2 with TRBJ2-2; no clear D gene. The CDR3 extends over 16 amino acids. Germline V gene lookup returns CDR1 SGHAT and CDR2 FQNNGV. Trimming shortened V by 7 bases and J by 2 bases, and 17 bases separated the two germline ends. The DNA of the CDR3 is TGTGCCAGCAACTTCCGACTCAATCCTAACACCGGGGAGCTGTTTTTT. This translates into CASNFRLNPNTGELFF.

The genes are TRBV2 and TRBJ1-5, with no clear D. The CDR3 sequence is 15 residues long. In germline, CDR1 is SNHLY, CDR2 FYNNEI. V shed 4 bases and J shed 3 bases, with 13 bases lying between them. The CDR3 loop reads CASSVQQRNNQPQHF. The CDR3 coding sequence is TGTGCCAGCAGTGTTCAACAAAGAAACAATCAGCCCCAGCATTTT.

The chain links TRBV21-1 to TRBJ2-5; the DNA was not compared with TRBD1, the D call given in the table. TRBV21-1 is shown as a pseudogene. This CDR3 has 15 residues. CDR3 region: CASLKWGTGLETQYF. CDR3 DNA: TGTGCCAGCTTGAAATGGGGGACAGGGTTAGAGACCCAGTACTTC.

The chain links TRBV18 to TRBJ2-3, with 7 bases matching TRBD1. V lost 5 bases to trimming and J lost 4 bases; unmatched junction nucleotides: 6. The CDR3 sequence is 14 residues long. Germline loops: CDR1 KGHSH, CDR2 LQKENI. The CDR3 spells CASSANRGADTQYF. The CDR3 region has the DNA TGTGCCAGCTCAGCTAACAGGGGCGCAGATACGCAGTATTTT. The full variable domain, in which reference TRBV18 and TRBJ2-3 provide the parts outside the CDR3, is NAGVMQNPRHLVRRRGQEARLRCSPMKGHSHVYWYRQLPEEGLKFMVYLQKENIIDESGMPKERFSAEFPKEGPSILRIQQVVRGDSAAYFCASSANRGADTQYFGPGTRLTVL.

The chain carries TRBV5-1 and TRBJ2-5; 9 bases match TRBD1. CDR1 is SGHRS and CDR2 is YFSETQ in the germline V gene. Trimming cost V 4 bases and J 0 bases; bases outside gene matches: 7. This CDR3 is built from 16 residues. The CDR3 loop is CASSPGQGGYQETQYF. The DNA of the CDR3 is TGCGCCAGCAGCCCGGGACAGGGAGGATACCAAGAGACCCAGTACTTC.

This clone was recorded a few times. The V call is TRBV21-1, the J call TRBJ2-1; the DNA was not used to check the table's D call, TRBD2. TRBV21-1 represents a pseudogene. This CDR3 comprises 10 residues. This CDR3 reads CASAEDEQFF. The CDR3 DNA sequence: TGTGCCAGCGCGGAGGATGAGCAGTTCTTC.

The V call is TRBV6-5, the J call TRBJ2-5; tentative D call: TRBD2 (5 bases). This CDR3 comprises 14 residues. Germline V lookup: CDR1 MNHEY, CDR2 SVGAGI. With 2 bases removed from V and 5 bases from J, the gap between germline ends came to 12 bases. The CDR3 spells CASSYQTRSETQYF. The DNA for the CDR3 is TGTGCCAGCAGTTACCAAACTAGGTCTGAGACCCAGTACTTC.

The chain recombines TRBV7-9 with TRBJ2-2; D is perhaps TRBD2 (7 bases). This CDR3 contains 16 residues. Between the trimmed V and J ends, which lost 1 base and 4 bases, there was a span of 13 bases. CDR1 and CDR2 (germline): SEHNR, FQNEAQ (reference sequence). The chain's CDR3 is CASSLGAGAPTGELFF. As DNA, the CDR3 is TGTGCCAGCAGCTTAGGCGCGGGGGCGCCCACCGGGGAGCTGTTTTTT.

The rearrangement links TRBV4-2 to TRBJ1-1; TRBD1 might be the D (5 bases). This CDR3 is 15 amino acids long. Germline V gene lookup returns CDR1 LGHNA and CDR2 YNFKEQ. Trimming left V 0 bases short and J 1 base short, with 9 bases between. CDR3 DNA: TGTGCCAGCAGCCAAGATCCAGGGCCGAACACTGAAGCTTTCTTT. This sequence encodes CASSQDPGPNTEAFF.

The gene calls are TRBV19 and TRBJ2-1; 12 bases agree with TRBD2. CDR3 length: 16 amino acids. V lost 6 bases, J lost 6 bases, and 9 bases stayed unmatched. Germline V lookup: CDR1 LNHDA, CDR2 SQIVND (reference sequence). The CDR3 DNA reads TGTGCCAGTAGACCAGTCGGACTAGCGGGGCTCAATGAGCAGTTCTTC. Translation gives CASRPVGLAGLNEQFF.

This clone occurred once. DNA of the CDR3: TGTGCCAGCAGCAAAGGACTCTCGGAGGGGGAGACCCAGTACTTC. Protein: CASSKGLSEGETQYF. The V and J genes are TRBV7-9 and TRBJ2-5; a weak D match, TRBD2 (6 bases). CDR1 is SEHNR, CDR2 FQNEAQ, per germline (reference sequence). CDR3 length equals 15 residues. The ends were cut back, 5 bases at V and 5 bases at J, with 18 bases in the middle.

This clone was counted only a few times. The V call is TRBV18, the J call TRBJ2-2, with 10 nucleotides matching TRBD1. This CDR3 spans 16 amino acids. V shed 4 bases, J shed 3 bases, and the junction held 5 bases outside the gene matches. CDR1 is KGHSH, CDR2 LQKENI, per germline. The CDR3 sequence is CASSRQGTGDTGELFF. CDR3 DNA: TGTGCCAGCTCACGACAGGGGACAGGGGACACCGGGGAGCTGTTTTTT. The variable domain in full, completed from reference TRBV18 and TRBJ2-2, reads NAGVMQNPRHLVRRRGQEARLRCSPMKGHSHVYWYRQLPEEGLKFMVYLQKENIIDESGMPKERFSAEFPKEGPSILRIQQVVRGDSAAYFCASSRQGTGDTGELFFGEGSRLTVL.

This clone was counted only a few times. The J gene is TRBJ2-7, the V gene TRBV5-1, with 8 bases lining up with TRBD1. Trimming removed 5 bases from V and 4 bases from J; junction bases left unmatched: 11. This CDR3 region has 15 residues. CDR1 and CDR2 from the germline V gene are SGHRS and YFSETQ. CDR3 DNA sequence: TGCGCCAGCAGTAACCCTGGGACAGGAGTATACGAGCAGTACTTC. Its translation: CASSNPGTGVYEQYF.